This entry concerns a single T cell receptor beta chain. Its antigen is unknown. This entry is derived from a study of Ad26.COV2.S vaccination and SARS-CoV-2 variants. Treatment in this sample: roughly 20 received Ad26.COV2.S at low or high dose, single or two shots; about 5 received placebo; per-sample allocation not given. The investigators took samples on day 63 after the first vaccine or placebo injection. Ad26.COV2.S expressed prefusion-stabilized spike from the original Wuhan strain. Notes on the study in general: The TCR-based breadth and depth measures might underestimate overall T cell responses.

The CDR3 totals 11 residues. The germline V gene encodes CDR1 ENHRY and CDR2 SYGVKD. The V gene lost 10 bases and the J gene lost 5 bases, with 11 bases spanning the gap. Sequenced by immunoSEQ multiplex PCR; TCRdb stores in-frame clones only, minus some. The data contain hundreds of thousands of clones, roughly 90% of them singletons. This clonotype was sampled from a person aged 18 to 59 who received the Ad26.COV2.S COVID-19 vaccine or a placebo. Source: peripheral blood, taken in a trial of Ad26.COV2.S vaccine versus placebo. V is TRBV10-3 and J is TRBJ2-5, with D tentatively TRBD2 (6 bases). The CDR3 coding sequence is TGTGCCACGGGGGTAGGGGAGACCCAGTACTTC. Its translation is CATGVGETQYF.